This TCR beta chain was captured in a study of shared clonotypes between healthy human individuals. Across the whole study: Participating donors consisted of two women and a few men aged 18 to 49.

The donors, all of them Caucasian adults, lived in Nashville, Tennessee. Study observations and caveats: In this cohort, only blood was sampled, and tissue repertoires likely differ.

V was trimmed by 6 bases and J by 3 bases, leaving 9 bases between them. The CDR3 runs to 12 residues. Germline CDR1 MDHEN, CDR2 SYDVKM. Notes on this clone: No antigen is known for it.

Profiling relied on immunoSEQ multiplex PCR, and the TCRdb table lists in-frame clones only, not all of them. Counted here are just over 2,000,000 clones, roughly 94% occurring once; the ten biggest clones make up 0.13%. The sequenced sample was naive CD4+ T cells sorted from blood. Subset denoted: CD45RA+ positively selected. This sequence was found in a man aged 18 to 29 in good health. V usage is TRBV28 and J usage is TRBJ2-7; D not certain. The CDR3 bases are TGTGCCAGCAGGACTGACAACTACGAGCAGTACTTC. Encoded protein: CASRTDNYEQYF.